The present T cell receptor (beta chain) was sequenced within a study of blood T cell repertoires in COVID-19. Study-level background: PBMCs, B-cell-depleted T cells, or T cells provided the cDNA or gDNA that made up the material.

This CDR3 is 14 amino acids long. V lost 2 bases and J lost 6; bases outside the gene matches: 3. Per the germline V gene, CDR1 is SEHNR and CDR2 is FQNEAQ (reference sequence). Using immunoSEQ multiplex PCR, the repertoire was profiled, and TCRdb retains in-frame clones only, with some absent. The sample has 120,000 to 150,000 clones, around nine tenths seen once. What was sequenced was peripheral blood. This TCR was sampled from a woman in her 50s with active or convalescent COVID-19. The genes are TRBV7-9 and TRBJ2-5; 10 nucleotides align to TRBD2. The DNA for the CDR3 is TGTGCCAGCAGCTTAACTAGCGGGGAAAAGACCCAGTACTTC. Translated: CASSLTSGEKTQYF.